The 21 T cell receptor beta chains given below trace back to one sample, sequenced in a study of Ad26.COV2.S vaccination and SARS-CoV-2 variants (dated by TCRdb to the early 2020s). To prepare the library, the immunoSEQ multiplex PCR assay was applied. The immuneACCESS repertoire file appears here via TCRdb, limited to in-frame rearrangements. These files lack a portion of the clones; in checked studies, under half of the deficit traces to unresolved V genes, and the cause of the others is not known. Within this sample are hundreds of thousands of clones, with roughly 90% of them counted one time only. Around 1.8% of the sample is in the top ten clones. The sample's treatment or condition label, decoded: some 19 received Ad26.COV2.S at low or high dose, single or two shots; 5 received placebo; per-sample allocation not given. For vaccine and placebo recipients, repertoires were sequenced using samples collected on day 63 after the first injection.

The material was peripheral blood, obtained in a trial of Ad26.COV2.S vaccine versus placebo. These receptor sequences come from a person aged 18-60 years who received the Ad26.COV2.S COVID-19 vaccine or a placebo.

The rearrangement uses TRBV28 and TRBJ2-4; TRBD1 matches 11 bases. The V segment lost 1 base and the J segment 8 bases; nucleotides outside the gene matches: 4. This CDR3 region has 15 residues. Germline V lookup: CDR1 MDHEN, CDR2 SYDVKM. CDR3 DNA: TGTGCCAGCAGTTTATTATGGACAGGGGGCGACATTCAGTACTTC. Encoded protein: CASSLLWTGGDIQYF.

The J gene is TRBJ1-1, the V gene TRBV5-4; D remains unclear. Germline-derived CDR1 and CDR2 are SGHNT and YYREEE (reference sequence). The V end was cut by 4 bases, the J end by 4 bases, with 11 bases between. CDR3 length equals 13 residues. This CDR3 reads CASSRERSTEAFF. In DNA form, the CDR3 reads TGTGCCAGCAGCCGGGAGAGGAGCACTGAAGCTTTCTTT.

The V and J genes are TRBV5-1 and TRBJ1-1, with D possibly TRBD1 on 6 matching bases. The germline CDR1 and CDR2 sequences are SGHRS and YFSETQ. This CDR3 contains 14 residues. V was shortened by 2 bases and J by 2 bases, with 10 bases between the two germline ends. DNA for the CDR3: TGCGCCAGCAGCTTCATCAGGGGTAACACTGAAGCTTTCTTT. This sequence encodes CASSFIRGNTEAFF.

The chain links TRBV7-9 to TRBJ2-2, with D tentatively TRBD2 (6 bases). The CDR3 spans 16 residues. Germline V gene data show CDR1 as SEHNR and CDR2 as FQNEAQ (reference sequence). The ends were cut back, 7 bases at V and 2 bases at J, with 17 bases in the middle. The DNA of the CDR3 is TGTGCCAGCACCCAAGTTGGAGGGACTAACACCGGGGAGCTGTTTTTT. This gives the protein CASTQVGGTNTGELFF.

This sequence joins TRBV11-2 and TRBJ1-6; TRBD1 matches at 8 bases. Trimming removed 5 bases from V and 3 bases from J; junction bases left unmatched: 9. The germline gives CDR1 SGHAT, CDR2 FQNNGV. This CDR3 has 17 amino acids. As DNA, the CDR3 is TGTGCCAGCAGCGCCCACTCGACAGGGGTCTATAATTCACCCCTCCACTTT. Protein sequence: CASSAHSTGVYNSPLHF. Based on the CDR3 plus reference TRBV11-2 and TRBJ1-6, the full variable domain is EAGVAQSPRYKIIEKRQSVAFWCNPISGHATLYWYQQILGQGPKLLIQFQNNGVVDDSQLPKDRFSAERLKGVDSTLKIQPAKLEDSAVYLCASSAHSTGVYNSPLHFGNGTRLTVT.

The chain is built from TRBV6-2 or TRBV6-3 and TRBJ1-1, with a possible D match to TRBD1 (6 bases). This CDR3 is 14 amino acids long. The V and J ends lost 5 bases and 6 bases respectively, with 16 bases between them. CDR1 is MNHEY, CDR2 SVGEGT, per germline. The CDR3 is CASSAGHWGPEAFF. The CDR3 region has the DNA TGTGCCAGCAGTGCCGGTCACTGGGGGCCTGAAGCTTTCTTT.

This clone was picked up one time. Written as DNA, the CDR3 is TGTGCTAGTGGACGAGACAGTAACACCGGGGAGCTGTTTTTT. It is translated as CASGRDSNTGELFF. The V and J genes are TRBV12-5 and TRBJ2-2; tentative D call: TRBD1 (5 bases). This CDR3 is 14 amino acids long. V gave up 6 bases and J gave up 2 bases, with 10 bases separating them. CDR1 LGHNT and CDR2 FRNRAP come from the germline V gene.

The chain has TRBV5-1 and TRBJ1-1; no definite D call. CDR3 length equals 15 residues. Trimming took 0 bases from V and 0 from J, leaving 9 bases between them. Germline CDR1 SGHRS, CDR2 YFSETQ. As DNA, the CDR3 is TGCGCCAGCAGCTTGGCTGCAGTAATGAACACTGAAGCTTTCTTT. As protein: CASSLAAVMNTEAFF.

The rearrangement uses TRBV19 and TRBJ2-2; TRBD2 agrees at 8 bases. The CDR3 is made up of 18 amino acids. CDR1 LNHDA and CDR2 SQIVND come from the germline V gene (reference sequence). The V segment lost 6 bases and the J segment 0 bases; nucleotides outside the gene matches: 12. CDR3 DNA: TGTGCCAGTAGGGCCCTAGCGGGCACGAAATCGAACACCGGGGAGCTGTTTTTT. Translation gives CASRALAGTKSNTGELFF. Full variable domain (rest looked up from reference TRBV19 and TRBJ2-2): DGGITQSPKYLFRKEGQNVTLSCEQNLNHDAMYWYRQDPGQGLRLIYYSQIVNDFQKGDIAEGYSVSREKKESFPLTVTSAQKNPTAFYLCASRALAGTKSNTGELFFGEGSRLTVL.

Here the CDR3 DNA reads TGCGCCAGCAGCTTGCGTTGGGGGTTATATGGCTACACCTTC. Translated: CASSLRWGLYGYTF. The rearrangement links TRBV5-1 to TRBJ1-2; D perhaps matches TRBD1 (5 bases). Germline lookup yields CDR1 SGHRS and CDR2 YFSETQ. Trimming removed 1 base at V and 5 bases at J, with 12 bases between. CDR3 length equals 14 residues.

The chain carries TRBV5-8 and TRBJ2-5; D gene ambiguous. The V and J ends lost 5 bases and 1 base respectively, with 12 bases between them. This CDR3 is 14 amino acids long. Germline CDR1 and CDR2: SGHTS and YDEGEE. The CDR3 sequence: CASSPGPTQETQYF. As DNA, the CDR3 is TGTGCCAGCAGTCCCGGACCGACCCAAGAGACCCAGTACTTC.

This rearrangement joins TRBV6-5 to TRBJ1-2; a possible D gene is TRBD1 (6 bases). Per the germline V gene, CDR1 is MNHEY and CDR2 is SVGAGI. Trimming stripped 2 bases from V and 7 bases from J, with 14 bases between. This CDR3 has 14 amino acids. The chain's CDR3 is CASSYAGGVGGYTF. The CDR3 bases are TGTGCCAGCAGTTACGCGGGGGGCGTAGGTGGCTACACCTTC.

V and J are TRBV6-5 and TRBJ1-2, with D possibly TRBD1 on 5 matching bases. The germline CDR1 and CDR2 sequences are MNHEY and SVGAGI. The CDR3 length is 14 residues. Trimming pared 10 bases from V and 7 bases from J, leaving 22 bases between. The CDR3 coding sequence is TGTGCCACCAGGACTATGGGGACGCGGGGTGGCTACACCTTC. Translation gives CATRTMGTRGGYTF.

V and J are TRBV27 and TRBJ2-7, with D possibly called TRBD1 or TRBD2 (5 bases each). The CDR3 consists of 13 residues. Trimming shortened V by 4 bases and J by 2 bases, and 9 bases separated the two germline ends. Germline CDR1 MNHEY, CDR2 SMNVEV (reference sequence). CDR3 sequence reads: CASSSGTTYEQYF. The DNA of the CDR3 is TGTGCCAGCAGTTCGGGGACCACCTACGAGCAGTACTTC.

The genes are TRBV6-1 and TRBJ1-5; perhaps TRBD1 as D (6 bases). Germline CDR1 reads MNHNS; CDR2 reads SASEGT. Between the trimmed V and J ends, which lost 2 bases and 2 bases, there was a span of 10 bases. The CDR3 covers 15 residues. The chain's CDR3 is CASSEIGGGNQPQHF. The CDR3 bases are TGTGCCAGCAGTGAAATTGGGGGCGGCAATCAGCCCCAGCATTTT.

The chain carries TRBV28 and TRBJ1-2, with D unclear. V dropped 4 bases and J dropped 10 bases, with 16 bases sitting between them. The length of the CDR3 is 13 residues. From germline, CDR1 is MDHEN and CDR2 SYDVKM. This CDR3 is CASSSGRTEYYTF. The CDR3 DNA sequence: TGTGCCAGCAGTTCTGGTCGAACCGAATACTACACCTTC.

This clone has a handful of counts. This sequence joins TRBV2 and TRBJ1-2, with D unresolved. V lost 1 base to trimming and J lost 7 bases, with 10 bases between them. This CDR3 comprises 13 residues. Germline-derived CDR1 and CDR2 are SNHLY and FYNNEI. In DNA, the CDR3 is TGTGCCAGCAGTGAAGGTCAGTTTACTGGCTACACCTTC. This sequence encodes CASSEGQFTGYTF.

The chain employs TRBV20-1 and TRBJ1-2; 8 bases are a match to TRBD1. This CDR3 comprises 11 residues. V lost 6 bases to trimming and J lost 10 bases; unmatched junction nucleotides: 7. Per the germline V gene, CDR1 is DFQATT and CDR2 is SNEGSKA (reference sequence). CDR3 DNA sequence: TGCAGTGCCCCCCTACAGGGGGTCTACACCTTC. This sequence encodes CSAPLQGVYTF.

On this clone itself: The same CDR3 arises from other DNA sequences in this sample as well. The V gene is TRBV7-8, the J gene TRBJ2-7; tentative D call: TRBD1 (5 bases). The V gene lost 0 bases and the J gene lost 7 bases, with 7 bases spanning the gap. Germline CDR1 is SGHVS and CDR2 is FQNEAQ. The CDR3 totals 12 residues. The CDR3 sequence: CASSLARGEQYF. CDR3 nucleotide sequence: TGTGCCAGCAGCTTAGCTAGGGGTGAGCAGTACTTC. The variable domain in full, completed from reference TRBV7-8 and TRBJ2-7, reads GAGVSQSPRYKVAKRGQDVALRCDPISGHVSLFWYQQALGQGPEFLTYFQNEAQLDKSGLPSDRFFAERPEGSVSTLKIQRTQQEDSAVYLCASSLARGEQYFGPGTRLTVT.

This chain joins TRBV6-1 and TRBJ2-1; no clear D. This CDR3 has 14 residues. Germline CDR1 MNHNS, CDR2 SASEGT. V dropped 3 bases and J dropped 4 bases, with 10 bases sitting between them. The CDR3 DNA is TGTGCCAGCAGTGATTCTTTTGGGTACAATGAGCAGTTCTTC. It translates to CASSDSFGYNEQFF.

The rearrangement links TRBV4-3 to TRBJ2-1; D is undetermined. The CDR3 contains 13 residues. Per the germline V gene, CDR1 is LGHNA and CDR2 is YSLEER. V was clipped by 8 bases and J by 4 bases, with 12 bases between them. CDR3 DNA sequence: TGCGCCAGCCCGGTGGCAGAGTACAATGAGCAGTTCTTC. Residues: CASPVAEYNEQFF.